This passage covers 5 T cell receptor beta chains from one sample sequenced in a study of T cell responses to AZD1222 COVID-19 vaccine (dated by TCRdb to about 2021). Reading the label with the study, this specimen's time point is: baseline before first vaccination. The library came from the immunoSEQ multiplex PCR assay. Entries here come from immuneACCESS through TCRdb and include only in-frame sequences with V and J called. Some clones fail to appear in such tables; in the studies checked, an unresolved V gene covers under half of the shortfall, and the cause of the remainder is unknown. Counted in this sample were about 190,000 clones; almost 95% of them appeared once. Of the sample, roughly 1.3% falls within the top ten clones. Here the sequenced sample was peripheral blood, taken on day 0 of AZD1222 vaccination. These receptors were obtained from an adult in good health.

This chain joins TRBV10-2 and TRBJ1-5; D not resolved. Germline lookup yields CDR1 WSHSY and CDR2 SAAADI. The CDR3 has 14 amino acids. Trimming removed 6 bases from V and 2 bases from J, with 11 bases in between. The CDR3: CASRGSLGNQPQHF. CDR3 nucleotide sequence: TGCGCCAGCAGGGGGTCGTTGGGCAATCAGCCCCAGCATTTT.

This sequence joins TRBV5-1 and TRBJ1-1, with D possibly matching TRBD1 (6 bases). Looked up from germline, CDR1 is SGHRS and CDR2 is YFSETQ. The ends were cut back, 4 bases at V and 1 base at J, with 14 bases in the middle. CDR3 length equals 15 residues. Written as DNA, the CDR3 is TGCGCCAGCAGCCCTGGGGGGCTGGCGAACACTGAAGCTTTCTTT. This translates into CASSPGGLANTEAFF.

The V call is TRBV3-1 (or the pseudogene TRBV3-2), the J call TRBJ2-7; D tentatively fits TRBD1 or TRBD2 (6 bases each). Trimming removed 4 bases at V and 7 bases at J, with 20 bases between. CDR1 and CDR2 from the germline V gene are LGHDT and YNNKEL (reference sequence). The CDR3 runs to 15 residues. The CDR3 region has the DNA TGTGCCAGCAGCCGGGGCGGGGTAGTAGGGACAGAGCAGTACTTC. It specifies CASSRGGVVGTEQYF.

This clone was observed a single time. This chain joins TRBV18 and TRBJ1-5, with D possibly being TRBD1 (6 bases). V dropped 3 bases and J dropped 3 bases, with 9 bases sitting between them. Germline lookup yields CDR1 KGHSH and CDR2 LQKENI. This CDR3 has 14 residues. The CDR3 DNA is TGTGCCAGCTCACCTCAGGGGAACAATCAGCCCCAGCATTTT. Protein: CASSPQGNNQPQHF.

The V call is TRBV7-2, the J call TRBJ2-1; D remains ambiguous. Germline CDR1 is SGHTA and CDR2 is FQGNSA. V lost 1 base to trimming and J lost 2 bases, with 9 bases between them. The CDR3 loop spans 15 amino acids. The CDR3 nucleotides are TGTGCCAGCAGCTTAGGGCCTCCCACCTACAATGAGCAGTTCTTC. Encoded protein: CASSLGPPTYNEQFF.